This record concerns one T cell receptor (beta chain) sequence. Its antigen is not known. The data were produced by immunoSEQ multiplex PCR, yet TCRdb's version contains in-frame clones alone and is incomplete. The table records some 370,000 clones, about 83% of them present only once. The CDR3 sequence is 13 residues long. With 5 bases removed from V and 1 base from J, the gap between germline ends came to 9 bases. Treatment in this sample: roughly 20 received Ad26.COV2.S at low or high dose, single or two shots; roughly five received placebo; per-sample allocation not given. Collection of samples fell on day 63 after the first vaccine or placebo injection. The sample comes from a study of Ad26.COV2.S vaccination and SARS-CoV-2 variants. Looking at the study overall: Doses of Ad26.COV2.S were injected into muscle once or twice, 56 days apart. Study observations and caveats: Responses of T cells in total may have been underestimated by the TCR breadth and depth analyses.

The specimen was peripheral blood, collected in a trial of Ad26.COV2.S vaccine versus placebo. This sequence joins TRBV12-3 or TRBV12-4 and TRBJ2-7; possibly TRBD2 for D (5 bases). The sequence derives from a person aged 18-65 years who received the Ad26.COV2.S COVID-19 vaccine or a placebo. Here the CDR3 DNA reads TGTGCCAGCAGTCCAGGACTTTCCTACGAGCAGTACTTC. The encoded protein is CASSPGLSYEQYF.